These 30 T cell receptor beta chains were all obtained from the same sample, sequenced in a study of T cell responses to AZD1222 COVID-19 vaccine. TCRdb keeps only in-frame clones here, not all; method: immunoSEQ multiplex PCR. There are some 150,000 clones in the sample; over 85% occur only once, and over 0.9% lies in the top ten. Sample: peripheral blood, taken on day 0 of MenACWY control vaccination. The receptors come from an adult in good health.

The V and J genes are TRBV7-3 and TRBJ2-2; 7 nucleotides line up with TRBD2. The trim removed 4 bases at V and 5 bases at J, leaving 4 bases unmatched. This CDR3 has 14 residues. Germline CDR1 SGHTA, CDR2 FQGTGA. Here the CDR3 DNA reads TGTGCCAGCAGCTCCCGGGGAGGGACCGGGGAGCTGTTTTTT. It translates to CASSSRGGTGELFF.

This chain connects TRBV28 to TRBJ2-7, with 10 bases aligning to TRBD1. V was pared by 8 bases and J by 5 bases, with 12 bases of the junction left unmatched. This CDR3 contains 15 residues. Germline assignment: CDR1 MDHEN and CDR2 SYDVKM. The CDR3 DNA reads as TGTGCCAGCGCCAAAGTGGGGGACAGGGGACACGAGCAGTACTTC. This codes for CASAKVGDRGHEQYF.

The genes are TRBV7-6 and TRBJ2-5; a weak D match, TRBD1 (6 bases). The CDR3 totals 13 residues. CDR1 SGHVS and CDR2 FNYEAQ come from the germline V gene. Trimming shortened V by 1 base and J by 3 bases, and 6 bases separated the two germline ends. CDR3 region: CASSLGQEETQYF. CDR3 sequence (DNA): TGTGCCAGCAGCTTAGGACAGGAAGAGACCCAGTACTTC.

The rearrangement links TRBV7-3 to TRBJ1-1; D gene ambiguous. V was pared by 4 bases and J by 1 base, with 7 bases between. The CDR3 loop spans 13 amino acids. Germline assignment: CDR1 SGHTA and CDR2 FQGTGA. The CDR3 loop reads CASSSGKNTEAFF. The CDR3 DNA is TGTGCCAGCAGCTCCGGTAAGAACACTGAAGCTTTCTTT.

This clone was picked up one time. The rearrangement links TRBV9 to TRBJ2-2; 7 nucleotides agree with TRBD1. J was trimmed by 4 bases and V by 4 bases; bases with no gene match: 7. The CDR3 extends over 15 amino acids. CDR1 SGDLS and CDR2 YYNGEE come from the germline V gene. CDR3 protein: CASSPQGMGTGELFF. As DNA, the CDR3 is TGTGCCAGCAGCCCACAGGGGATGGGCACCGGGGAGCTGTTTTTT.

This chain links TRBV5-5 with TRBJ1-2, with D perhaps matching TRBD1 (5 bases). Germline V gene sequence: CDR1 SGHKS, CDR2 YYEKEE (reference sequence). Trimming removed 0 bases from V and 7 bases from J, with 16 bases in between. This CDR3 has 15 amino acids. The DNA for the CDR3 is TGTGCCAGCAGCTTGGCCGGTAGAGGGGATCCTGGCTACACCTTC. Protein product: CASSLAGRGDPGYTF.

The chain recombines TRBV7-2 with TRBJ2-3, with D perhaps matching TRBD1 or TRBD2 (5 bases each). Trimming pared 6 bases from V and 5 bases from J, leaving 12 bases between. Germline loops: CDR1 SGHTA, CDR2 FQGNSA. The CDR3 contains 13 residues. The CDR3 DNA reads as TGTGCCAGCAGTCCCGGGGCCCTAGATACGCAGTATTTT. Translation gives CASSPGALDTQYF.

The chain links TRBV9 to TRBJ2-5; 8 positions match TRBD1. The CDR3 length is 16 residues. With 4 bases clipped from V and 5 bases from J, the junction kept 13 bases outside the gene matches. Per germline, CDR1 SGDLS and CDR2 YYNGEE. CDR3 sequence reads: CASSKGGTGERETQYF. In DNA, the CDR3 is TGTGCCAGCAGCAAAGGAGGGACAGGAGAACGGGAGACCCAGTACTTC.

The rearrangement uses TRBV5-1 and TRBJ2-3; 8 bases agree with TRBD1. The germline V gene encodes CDR1 SGHRS and CDR2 YFSETQ. The CDR3 totals 14 residues. Losses at the gene ends were 2 bases for V and 5 bases for J; bases not matched to a gene: 4. The CDR3 coding sequence is TGCGCCAGCAGCTTAGGACAGGGCAGAGATACGCAGTATTTT. Translated, it gives CASSLGQGRDTQYF.

The chain employs TRBV6-4 and TRBJ2-3; D remains ambiguous. CDR1 MRHNA and CDR2 SNTAGT come from the germline V gene. Trimming left V 2 bases short and J 0 bases short, with 6 bases between. The CDR3 sequence is 14 residues long. The CDR3 spells CASSDDGSTDTQYF. The CDR3 nucleotides read TGTGCCAGCAGTGACGACGGGAGCACAGATACGCAGTATTTT.

The J gene is TRBJ2-7, the V gene TRBV28; 10 bases align to TRBD2. The CDR3 is 19 amino acids. V shed 2 bases, J shed 7 bases, and the junction held 20 bases outside the gene matches. The V gene's germline CDR1 is MDHEN and CDR2 SYDVKM. CDR3 loop: CASSLQVGGRGSGRGEQYF. The DNA for the CDR3 is TGTGCCAGCAGTTTACAAGTCGGGGGGCGCGGGAGCGGGAGGGGTGAGCAGTACTTC.

The V and J genes are TRBV28 and TRBJ2-1; D remains ambiguous. In germline, CDR1 is MDHEN, CDR2 SYDVKM. The V end was cut by 3 bases, the J end by 10 bases, with 7 bases between. The CDR3 contains 11 residues. The CDR3 protein is CASSLSSEQFF. As DNA, the CDR3 is TGTGCCAGCAGTTTGTCGTCCGAGCAGTTCTTC.

The rearrangement uses TRBV9 and TRBJ1-5; D not resolved. The CDR3 runs 15 residues. Germline loops: CDR1 SGDLS, CDR2 YYNGEE. V lost 0 bases to trimming and J lost 2 bases, with 9 bases between them. CDR3 residues: CASSVDSSGNQPQHF. The DNA of the CDR3 is TGTGCCAGCAGCGTAGACTCGAGCGGCAATCAGCCCCAGCATTTT.

The chain couples TRBV7-2 to TRBJ1-5; no definite D call. V lost 2 bases and J lost 7, with 9 bases in between. Germline CDR1 SGHTA, CDR2 FQGNSA. The length of the CDR3 is 13 residues. CDR3 loop: CASSLSGEQPQHF. CDR3 DNA: TGTGCCAGCAGCTTATCTGGTGAGCAGCCCCAGCATTTT.

J is TRBJ1-1 and V is TRBV9; D is uncertain. V lost 4 bases and J 0 bases, leaving 13 bases between the germline ends. Germline V gene data show CDR1 as SGDLS and CDR2 as YYNGEE. The CDR3 contains 15 residues. CDR3: CASSPVGVMNTEAFF. CDR3 in DNA: TGTGCCAGCAGCCCAGTGGGAGTTATGAACACTGAAGCTTTCTTT.

The chain joins TRBV6-5 to TRBJ1-5; D perhaps matches TRBD1 (5 bases). V was shortened by 5 bases and J by 5 bases, with 10 bases between the two germline ends. This CDR3 comprises 13 residues. Per the germline V gene, CDR1 is MNHEY and CDR2 is SVGAGI. The CDR3: CASSPDSYQPQHF. The CDR3 region has the DNA TGTGCCAGCAGTCCAGACAGTTATCAGCCCCAGCATTTT.

The rearrangement joins TRBV5-6 to TRBJ1-2, with a weak D call TRBD1 (6 bases). The CDR3 runs 17 residues. Per the germline V gene, CDR1 is SGHDT and CDR2 is YYEEEE. The V and J ends lost 0 bases and 4 bases respectively, with 19 bases between them. The CDR3 nucleotides read TGTGCCAGCAGCTTGGTTCCAGGGGTGACTGAAGGCTATGGCTACACCTTC. Its protein product is CASSLVPGVTEGYGYTF.

This clone was counted only a few times. Different DNA sequences within this sample yield the same CDR3. The rearrangement uses TRBV5-1 and TRBJ1-1; D gene ambiguous. The CDR3 is made up of 13 amino acids. Germline values: CDR1 SGHRS, CDR2 YFSETQ. Deletions cut 0 bases from V and 0 bases from J, with 3 bases between. The CDR3 reads CASSLELNTEAFF. The CDR3, as DNA: TGCGCCAGCAGCTTGGAGCTGAACACTGAAGCTTTCTTT.

The J gene is TRBJ2-1, the V gene TRBV27; D tentatively reads TRBD1 or TRBD2 (5 bases each). Between the trimmed V and J ends, which lost 3 bases and 9 bases, there was a span of 15 bases. CDR1 is MNHEY and CDR2 is SMNVEV in the germline V gene (reference sequence). The CDR3 consists of 14 residues. CDR3 nucleotides: TGTGCCAGCAGTTTCGGGACCTACCGCAGTGAGCAGTTCTTC. The encoded protein is CASSFGTYRSEQFF.

V gene TRBV19 combines with J gene TRBJ1-4; TRBD1 might be the D (5 bases). Trimming stripped 0 bases from V and 2 bases from J, with 16 bases between. Germline V gene data show CDR1 as LNHDA and CDR2 as SQIVND (reference sequence). The length of the CDR3 is 18 residues. The CDR3 region is CASSIDPLQTATNEKLFF. CDR3 coding DNA: TGTGCCAGTAGTATAGATCCTCTGCAGACAGCTACTAATGAAAAACTGTTTTTT. Together with reference TRBV19 and TRBJ1-4, the CDR3 gives the full variable domain: DGGITQSPKYLFRKEGQNVTLSCEQNLNHDAMYWYRQDPGQGLRLIYYSQIVNDFQKGDIAEGYSVSREKKESFPLTVTSAQKNPTAFYLCASSIDPLQTATNEKLFFGSGTQLSVL.

The chain joins TRBV20-1 to TRBJ1-2; the D is unclear. V lost 3 bases to trimming and J lost 2 bases, with 13 bases between them. CDR3 length: 14 amino acids. The germline V gene has CDR1 DFQATT and CDR2 SNEGSKA (reference sequence). The CDR3 DNA sequence: TGCAGTGCTAGTCGGGTTAACGGGAACTATGGCTACACCTTC. It is translated as CSASRVNGNYGYTF.

This chain connects TRBV7-2 to TRBJ2-7; no clear D gene. The CDR3 is made up of 13 amino acids. Trimming pared 8 bases from V and 5 bases from J, leaving 16 bases between. CDR1 is SGHTA and CDR2 is FQGNSA in the germline V gene. The CDR3 is CASRDMGFDEQYF. The CDR3 DNA is TGTGCCAGCCGCGACATGGGATTCGACGAGCAGTACTTC.

This clone was detected only once. The chain combines TRBV19 with TRBJ1-5; 8 nucleotides align to TRBD1. The CDR3 is made up of 15 amino acids. Germline loops: CDR1 LNHDA, CDR2 SQIVND (reference sequence). V was clipped by 5 bases and J by 6 bases; unmatched bases: 9. CDR3 DNA: TGTGCCAGTAGTCCCCTGACAGGGGTGCTTCAGCCCCAGCATTTT. It translates to CASSPLTGVLQPQHF.

The rearrangement links TRBV13 to TRBJ2-2; no clear D. In germline, CDR1 is PRHDT, CDR2 FYEKMQ (reference sequence). The V end lost 7 bases, the J end lost 4 bases, and 10 bases lay between the germline ends. This CDR3 is built from 13 residues. The CDR3 protein is CASTPSATGELFF. Here the CDR3 DNA reads TGTGCCAGCACCCCGTCCGCCACCGGGGAGCTGTTTTTT.

This chain connects TRBV9 to TRBJ1-4, with D hard to call. The ends were cut back, 0 bases at V and 5 bases at J, with 8 bases in the middle. Germline V gives CDR1 SGDLS, CDR2 YYNGEE. The CDR3 length is 14 residues. CDR3 protein: CASSVDEVNEKLFF. The CDR3 nucleotides read TGTGCCAGCAGCGTAGATGAGGTGAATGAAAAACTGTTTTTT.

The J gene is TRBJ1-1, the V gene TRBV12-3 or TRBV12-4; D gene uncertain. Trimming took 11 bases from V and 2 from J, leaving 15 bases between them. CDR3 size: 13 residues. This CDR3 is CAQTRAKNTEAFF. The CDR3 DNA sequence: TGTGCCCAGACCCGGGCCAAAAACACTGAAGCTTTCTTT.

V gene TRBV5-8 combines with J gene TRBJ1-6, with D maybe TRBD1 (6 bases). The germline V and J ends were trimmed by 2 bases and 9 bases, with 15 bases remaining between them. Germline assignment: CDR1 SGHTS and CDR2 YDEGEE. The CDR3 covers 15 residues. The CDR3 nucleotides read TGTGCCAGCAGCTTAAACCAGGGGTGGAGTTCACCCCTCCACTTT. Its protein product is CASSLNQGWSSPLHF.

This clone was counted once. The chain joins TRBV29-1 to TRBJ2-7; D is perhaps TRBD1 (7 bases). CDR1 is SQVTM, CDR2 ANQGSEA, per germline. V gave up 3 bases and J gave up 0 bases, with 9 bases separating them. This CDR3 is built from 13 residues. The chain's CDR3 is CSVERDSSYEQYF. As DNA, the CDR3 is TGCAGCGTTGAGCGGGACAGCTCCTACGAGCAGTACTTC.

The rearrangement uses TRBV2 and TRBJ2-5; D uncertain. Trimming took off 7 bases at V and 5 bases at J, with 14 bases between the two ends. In germline, CDR1 is SNHLY, CDR2 FYNNEI. The CDR3 has 13 residues. The CDR3 DNA is TGTGCCAGCAACCAGGAAAAGGGTGAGACCCAGTACTTC. It specifies CASNQEKGETQYF.

The J gene is TRBJ2-2, the V gene TRBV29-1; no clear D. The CDR3 covers 13 residues. Trimming took off 1 base at V and 0 bases at J, with 3 bases between the two ends. Per germline, CDR1 SQVTM and CDR2 ANQGSEA. CDR3 coding DNA: TGCAGCGTTGAAGGGCCGAACACCGGGGAGCTGTTTTTT. Protein product: CSVEGPNTGELFF.